These 26 T cell receptor beta chains were sequenced from one sample in a study of molecular identifiers for immune sequencing clone quantification. TCRdb redid the calling of the PCR reads with MiXCR, one entry per CDR3 protein. The data contain about 510,000 distinct CDR3 sequences, roughly 25% of them seen just once; the ten biggest clones take up roughly 0.79%. Sequencing was done on a sample of naive CD8+ T cells from blood, with Jurkat cell RNA spiked in. Subset here: FACS-sorted CD8+CD4-CCR7+CD45RA+ naive T cells. The origin of the receptors is a human donor in good health. Some libraries in this study had Jurkat cell RNA spiked in.

The sample holds many counts of this clonotype. J is TRBJ1-1 and V is TRBV25-1; 9 nucleotides line up with TRBD1. CDR1 is MGHDK, CDR2 SYGVNS, per germline. This CDR3 has 11 residues. Losses at the gene ends were 2 bases for V and 11 bases for J; bases not matched to a gene: 0. The CDR3 DNA follows: TGTGCCAGCAGTGAAGGACAGGGGGCTTTCTTT. Amino acid sequence: CASSEGQGAFF.

Remarks on this clonotype: Possible read error: a much larger clone is one base away. The genes are TRBV5-1 and TRBJ2-7, with TRBD2 matching 7 bases. This CDR3 region has 15 residues. The germline CDR1 and CDR2 sequences are SGHRS and YFSETQ. The junction had 9 bases not matched to a gene; V was cut back by 4 bases and J by 2 bases. CDR3 sequence (DNA): TGCGCCAGCAGCCTCAGCGGGGATTACCCCTACGAGCAGTACTTC. Its translation is CASSLSGDYPYEQYF.

This clonotype was seen ten or more times. The V and J genes are TRBV4-3 and TRBJ2-7, with D maybe TRBD2 (6 bases). V lost 0 bases and J 2 bases, leaving 11 bases between the germline ends. CDR1 and CDR2 from the germline V gene are LGHNA and YSLEER. This CDR3 comprises 15 residues. The CDR3 here is CASSQDWGVAYEQYF. For the CDR3, the DNA is TGCGCCAGCAGCCAAGATTGGGGGGTAGCCTACGAGCAGTACTTC.

This clonotype has only a few counts. The rearrangement joins TRBV7-8 to TRBJ2-7; D remains unclear. The germline gives CDR1 SGHVS, CDR2 FQNEAQ. The CDR3 is made up of 14 amino acids. Trimming shortened V by 7 bases and J by 0 bases, and 13 bases separated the two germline ends. CDR3: CASTRTVSSYEQYF. The CDR3 DNA reads TGTGCCAGCACAAGGACGGTGAGCTCCTACGAGCAGTACTTC.

Only a few counts were recorded for this clonotype. The genes are TRBV12-3 or TRBV12-4 and TRBJ2-3, with 9 bases identical to TRBD2. CDR3 length: 19 amino acids. The junction had 20 bases not matched to a gene; V was cut back by 8 bases and J by 2 bases. The CDR3 DNA follows: TGTGCCAGCTGCCCCTTTGTGATAGCGGGAGCGATACTCACAGATACGCAGTATTTT. As protein: CASCPFVIAGAILTDTQYF.

In the case of this clonotype: The conserved closing phenylalanine or tryptophan is absent in this CDR3, likely reflecting a read error. The chain employs TRBV5-6 and TRBJ1-1, with 9 positions matching TRBD1. This CDR3 has 16 amino acids. Germline values: CDR1 SGHDT, CDR2 YYEEEE. In DNA form, the CDR3 reads TGCGCCAGCAGCTTGGCGGCGGGACAGGGGAACACTGAAGCTTTCCTC. Translated, it gives CASSLAAGQGNTEAFL.

The chain couples TRBV15 to TRBJ2-1; TRBD1 matches 8 bases. CDR1 and CDR2 from the germline V gene are LNHNV and YYDKDF (reference sequence). The V and J ends lost 3 bases and 5 bases, in that order; junction bases with no gene match: 9. The CDR3 is made up of 16 amino acids. CDR3 loop: CATSSDDRGFDNEQFF. CDR3 DNA sequence: TGTGCCACCAGCAGCGACGACAGGGGATTCGACAATGAGCAGTTCTTC.

Only one count was recorded for this clonotype. This clone may be a read error of a much larger clone one base away. The chain couples TRBV9 to TRBJ2-3, with D tentatively TRBD1 (6 bases). The CDR3 sequence is 16 residues long. Germline V gene lookup returns CDR1 SGDLS and CDR2 YYNGEE. V lost 0 bases and J 6 bases, leaving 17 bases between the germline ends. This CDR3 reads CASSVGDRTGSDTQYF. The CDR3 nucleotides are TGTGCCAGCAGCGTAGGCGACCGAACAGGGTCCGATACGCAGTATTTT.

In its sample, this clonotype was seen a few times. The chain is built from TRBV2 and TRBJ2-5; TRBD1 aligns across 9 bases. CDR3 size: 16 residues. Germline V gives CDR1 SNHLY, CDR2 FYNNEI. The V and J ends lost 3 bases and 5 bases, in that order; junction bases with no gene match: 10. The CDR3 DNA reads TGTGCCAGCAGTGAGCATCCGGGACAGGGTTGGGAGACCCAGTACTTC. Translation: CASSEHPGQGWETQYF.

This clonotype showed up many times. The rearrangement joins TRBV19 to TRBJ1-1, with D uncertain. The CDR3 contains 12 residues. Per the germline V gene, CDR1 is LNHDA and CDR2 is SQIVND (reference sequence). V was shortened by 3 bases and J by 2 bases, with 4 bases between the two germline ends. This chain's CDR3 is CASSIPNTEAFF. The CDR3 bases are TGTGCCAGTAGTATCCCTAACACTGAAGCTTTCTTT. The entire variable domain, with the rest obtained from reference TRBV19 and TRBJ1-1, is as follows: DGGITQSPKYLFRKEGQNVTLSCEQNLNHDAMYWYRQDPGQGLRLIYYSQIVNDFQKGDIAEGYSVSREKKESFPLTVTSAQKNPTAFYLCASSIPNTEAFFGQGTRLTVV.

Comments on this clonotype: Without the conserved terminal phenylalanine or tryptophan, this CDR3 likely stems from a read error. The CDR3 sequence: CSVGTGPGTQYL. The CDR3 region has the DNA TGCAGCGTTGGAACAGGCCCAGGGACCCAGTACCTC. This chain joins TRBV29-1 and TRBJ2-5, with D possibly being TRBD1 (5 bases). CDR3 size: 12 residues. Germline assignment: CDR1 SQVTM and CDR2 ANQGSEA. Trimming left V 4 bases short and J 7 bases short, with 13 bases between.

This clonotype occurred a few times. The chain combines TRBV4-3 with TRBJ2-1; 7 bases are a match to TRBD2. This CDR3 contains 17 residues. Per the germline V gene, CDR1 is LGHNA and CDR2 is YSLEER. With 0 bases clipped from V and 4 bases from J, the junction kept 9 bases outside the gene matches. CDR3 nucleotides: TGCGCCAGCAGCCAAGATTTGCTAGCGGTGATATACAATGAGCAGTTCTTC. Translated: CASSQDLLAVIYNEQFF.

This clonotype was seen just once. V usage is TRBV6-5 and J usage is TRBJ2-7; 12 nucleotides align to TRBD2. Trimming cost V 6 bases and J 6 bases; bases outside gene matches: 9. Germline lookup yields CDR1 MNHEY and CDR2 SVGAGI. The CDR3 is 15 residues long. The CDR3 DNA follows: TGTGCCAGCAGCACGACTAGCGGGAGACTGACCGAGCAGTACTTC. Protein sequence: CASSTTSGRLTEQYF.

This clonotype was detected only a few times. Written as DNA, the CDR3 is TGTGCCACGGGACAGACGAATGAAAAACTGTTTTTT. It translates to CATGQTNEKLFF. This chain links TRBV15 with TRBJ1-4; TRBD1 agrees at 7 bases. The trim removed 9 bases at V and 5 bases at J, leaving 3 bases unmatched. Germline V CDR1 and CDR2: LNHNV, YYDKDF (reference sequence). The CDR3 runs to 12 residues. The variable domain in full, with the rest retrieved from reference TRBV15 and TRBJ1-4, is DAMVIQNPRYQVTQFGKPVTLSCSQTLNHNVMYWYQQKSSQAPKLLFHYYDKDFNNEADTPDNFQSRRPNTSFCFLDIRSPGLGDTAMYLCATGQTNEKLFFGSGTQLSVL.

The sample holds many counts of this clonotype. The chain recombines TRBV12-3 or TRBV12-4 with TRBJ2-5, with 8 bases that match TRBD1. The CDR3 is 16 residues long. V was pared by 1 base and J by 3 bases, with 7 bases of the junction left unmatched. The CDR3 spells CASSLVGTGSKETQYF. The CDR3 nucleotides are TGTGCCAGCAGTTTAGTAGGGACAGGAAGCAAAGAGACCCAGTACTTC.

V usage is TRBV7-9 and J usage is TRBJ2-7; D is tentatively TRBD1 or TRBD2 (5 bases each). The germline CDR1 and CDR2 sequences are SEHNR and FQNEAQ (reference sequence). Trimming shortened V by 8 bases and J by 3 bases, and 14 bases separated the two germline ends. The CDR3 contains 13 residues. The CDR3 is CASAEGTGYEQYF. The CDR3, as DNA: TGTGCCAGCGCCGAGGGGACCGGCTACGAGCAGTACTTC.

This clonotype was seen more than once but under ten times. The chain has TRBV19 and TRBJ1-5; 9 nucleotides agree with TRBD1. CDR1 LNHDA and CDR2 SQIVND come from the germline V gene (reference sequence). Trimming took 3 bases from V and 5 from J; bases not matched to a gene: 2. This CDR3 region has 14 residues. The CDR3 loop is CASSINRGHQPQHF. CDR3 nucleotides: TGTGCCAGTAGTATCAACAGGGGGCATCAGCCCCAGCATTTT. The complete variable domain, with remaining parts taken from reference TRBV19 and TRBJ1-5, reads DGGITQSPKYLFRKEGQNVTLSCEQNLNHDAMYWYRQDPGQGLRLIYYSQIVNDFQKGDIAEGYSVSREKKESFPLTVTSAQKNPTAFYLCASSINRGHQPQHFGDGTRLSIL.

This clonotype was recorded at least ten times. This rearrangement joins TRBV6-5 to TRBJ2-7, with D maybe TRBD2 (5 bases). The CDR3 is 14 amino acids. Germline V gene sequence: CDR1 MNHEY, CDR2 SVGAGI. Trimming took 6 bases from V and 2 from J, leaving 14 bases between them. The CDR3 DNA reads as TGTGCCAGCAGCTTGTCCCCGGGGACCTACGAGCAGTACTTC. Translation: CASSLSPGTYEQYF.

In its sample, this clonotype was seen a few times. The chain couples TRBV3-1 to TRBJ1-3; no clear D gene. This CDR3 comprises 16 residues. CDR1 is LGHDT, CDR2 YNNKEL, per germline (reference sequence). Trimming shortened V by 0 bases and J by 1 base, and 10 bases separated the two germline ends. CDR3 sequence reads: CASSQDGQGSGNTIYF. The CDR3 coding sequence is TGTGCCAGCAGCCAAGATGGGCAAGGATCTGGAAACACCATATATTTT.

In its sample, this clonotype was seen many times. The chain recombines TRBV7-9 with TRBJ2-7; a possible D gene is TRBD1 (6 bases). This CDR3 comprises 17 residues. The V gene's germline CDR1 is SEHNR and CDR2 FQNEAQ (reference sequence). Trimming left V 4 bases short and J 2 bases short, with 21 bases between. For the CDR3, the DNA is TGTGCCAGCAGCTCGTCCAGGGGAGAGAAAATAACCTACGAGCAGTACTTC. This sequence encodes CASSSSRGEKITYEQYF.

This clonotype was seen more than once but under ten times. The chain is built from TRBV6-2 or TRBV6-3 and TRBJ2-3, with 7 nucleotides matching TRBD1. After removal of 5 bases from V and 2 bases from J, the junction contained 10 bases not matched to a gene. This CDR3 contains 16 residues. CDR1 and CDR2 from the germline V gene are MNHEY and SVGEGT. CDR3 residues: CASSPTGTALTDTQYF. CDR3 nucleotides: TGTGCCAGCAGTCCCACCGGGACAGCACTCACAGATACGCAGTATTTT.

The chain couples TRBV20-1 to TRBJ1-3, with 7 bases lining up with TRBD1. CDR1 and CDR2 from the germline V gene are DFQATT and SNEGSKA (reference sequence). The V and J ends lost 1 base and 2 bases, in that order; junction bases with no gene match: 5. The CDR3 is made up of 15 amino acids. The CDR3 DNA reads TGCAGTGCTAGAGGAGACAGGGAGGCTGGAAACACCATATATTTT. The encoded protein is CSARGDREAGNTIYF.

This clonotype appeared many times. The chain has TRBV5-6 and TRBJ2-3; the match to TRBD2 covers 9 bases. This CDR3 contains 14 residues. V shed 4 bases, J shed 4 bases, and the junction held 4 bases outside the gene matches. CDR1 and CDR2 from the germline V gene are SGHDT and YYEEEE. CDR3 protein: CASSMGLAPDTQYF. The CDR3 region has the DNA TGTGCCAGCAGCATGGGACTAGCCCCAGATACGCAGTATTTT.

This clonotype was found a few times. In this CDR3 the conserved last residue, phenylalanine or tryptophan, is missing, so a read error is likely. V and J are TRBV7-9 and TRBJ2-7; a possible D gene is TRBD1 (5 bases). Trimming stripped 1 base from V and 6 bases from J, with 10 bases between. The CDR3 covers 13 residues. Germline V CDR1 and CDR2: SEHNR, FQNEAQ (reference sequence). CDR3 coding DNA: TGTGCCAGCAGCTTAGTCACAGGTTCCGAGCAGTACCTC. Its protein is CASSLVTGSEQYL.

On this clonotype itself: This could be a read error, since a much larger clone is one nucleotide away. V is TRBV7-2 and J is TRBJ2-7, with D possibly TRBD2 on 7 matching bases. From germline, CDR1 is SGHTA and CDR2 FQGNSA. CDR3 size: 18 residues. CDR3 coding DNA: TGTGCCAACAGCTTATCAGGACTAGTTGGGGGGGCCTCCTACGAGCAGTACTTC. This codes for CANSLSGLVGGASYEQYF.

This clonotype was seen a handful of times. The CDR3 is CASSWTGGYETQYF. The CDR3 coding sequence is TGTGCCAGTAGTTGGACAGGGGGCTACGAGACCCAGTACTTC. The J gene is TRBJ2-5, the V gene TRBV19, with TRBD1 matching over 11 bases. CDR3 length: 14 residues. V shed 5 bases and J 5 bases; nucleotides not matched to a gene: 4. From germline, CDR1 is LNHDA and CDR2 SQIVND (reference sequence).